These 7 T cell receptor beta chains came from one sample sequenced in a study of shared clonotypes between healthy human individuals. TCRdb keeps only in-frame clones here, not all; method: immunoSEQ multiplex PCR. Counted here are approximately 720,000 clones, just over 90% occurring once; the ten biggest clones make up more than 20%. Terminally differentiated effector memory CD45RA+ cells were excluded by CCR7 positive selection of CD45RO-negative cells. Sequences were obtained from naive CD8+ T cells sorted from blood. The receptors come from a man aged 25-45 years in good health.

V and J are TRBV6-6 and TRBJ2-3; possible D gene TRBD2, 6 bases. The CDR3 runs to 13 residues. The germline V and J ends were trimmed by 8 bases and 5 bases, with 14 bases remaining between them. Germline CDR1 and CDR2: MNHNY and SVGAGI (reference sequence). The CDR3 loop reads CASSWRDGDTQYF. Here the CDR3 DNA reads TGTGCCAGCTCTTGGCGGGATGGAGATACGCAGTATTTT.

This rearrangement joins TRBV30 to TRBJ2-7; TRBD2 agrees at 7 bases. Germline V gene lookup returns CDR1 GTSNPN and CDR2 SVGIG (reference sequence). The CDR3 sequence is 17 residues long. V lost 4 bases and J lost 5; bases outside the gene matches: 20. CDR3 loop: CAWTLLGVVGGPNEQYF. The CDR3 DNA follows: TGTGCCTGGACTCTCCTTGGAGTTGTGGGAGGGCCTAACGAGCAGTACTTC.

V and J are TRBV15 and TRBJ2-3; 10 nucleotides line up with TRBD2. The CDR3 sequence is 16 residues long. The V segment lost 2 bases and the J segment 5 bases; nucleotides outside the gene matches: 7. Germline V gene data show CDR1 as LNHNV and CDR2 as YYDKDF (reference sequence). The CDR3 region has the DNA TGTGCCACCAGCAGAACCGGGACTAGCGTAGGAGATACGCAGTATTTT. Translated: CATSRTGTSVGDTQYF.

The J gene is TRBJ2-7, the V gene TRBV11-2, with D perhaps TRBD1 (5 bases). The germline CDR1 and CDR2 sequences are SGHAT and FQNNGV. V was trimmed by 0 bases and J by 9 bases, leaving 15 bases between them. This CDR3 contains 14 residues. The DNA for the CDR3 is TGTGCCAGCAGCTTAGAAGGGGAATCGCCGCCGCAGTACTTC. This translates into CASSLEGESPPQYF.

V and J are TRBV4-1 and TRBJ1-1; D not resolved. V lost 0 bases, J lost 5 bases, and 13 bases lay in between. The CDR3 sequence is 15 residues long. The germline V gene encodes CDR1 MGHRA and CDR2 YSYEKL. The CDR3 DNA sequence: TGCGCCAGCAGCCAAGATCCGGGTCCCGGAACTGAAGCTTTCTTT. Its protein is CASSQDPGPGTEAFF.

This rearrangement joins TRBV28 to TRBJ2-6, with 7 bases lining up with TRBD1. Germline CDR1 and CDR2: MDHEN and SYDVKM. The CDR3 totals 17 residues. V trimming: 1 base; J trimming: 4 bases; junction bases outside the gene matches: 7. CDR3 residues: CASSLLGGASGANVLTF. Here the CDR3 DNA reads TGTGCCAGCAGTTTATTAGGGGGCGCATCGGGGGCCAACGTCCTGACTTTC.

This clone was found once. The chain combines TRBV27 with TRBJ2-1, with a tentative D call TRBD2 (6 bases). CDR1 is MNHEY, CDR2 SMNVEV, per germline (reference sequence). V lost 8 bases to trimming and J lost 9 bases, with 14 bases between them. The CDR3 has 12 residues. The CDR3 region is CASLGLSGEQFF. The DNA for the CDR3 is TGTGCCAGCCTGGGACTCTCCGGTGAGCAGTTCTTC.